The 19 T cell receptor beta chains listed next were all sequenced from one sample in a study of radiation and T cells in renal cell carcinoma. Sequencing used immunoSEQ multiplex PCR; TCRdb keeps in-frame clones, though not all of them. This table holds more than 150,000 clones, about 87% found once. Regarding time point: blood 2 weeks post-SBRT. Described treatment: 15 Gy SBRT to primary tumor, nephrectomy 4 weeks later. This specimen was blood, taken from a patient whose treatment included radiotherapy and nephrectomy. Receptor source: a woman in her forties or fifties with renal cell carcinoma.

The chain uses TRBV5-1 and TRBJ2-3; D not resolved. The CDR3 spans 13 residues. Germline V gene data show CDR1 as SGHRS and CDR2 as YFSETQ. Between the trimmed V and J ends, which lost 4 bases and 4 bases, there was a span of 10 bases. The CDR3 is CASSRFRPDTQYF. The DNA for the CDR3 is TGCGCCAGCAGCCGATTCCGACCAGATACGCAGTATTTT.

The rearrangement joins TRBV5-1 to TRBJ2-5; a possible D gene is TRBD1 (6 bases). CDR1 is SGHRS, CDR2 YFSETQ, per germline. V shed 2 bases and J shed 5 bases, with 10 bases lying between them. This CDR3 spans 13 amino acids. CDR3 loop: CASSFPGHETQYF. Written as DNA, the CDR3 is TGCGCCAGCAGCTTCCCGGGACATGAGACCCAGTACTTC.

The CDR3, as DNA: TGTGCCAGCAGCCCTACCGGAGGGGGCTCTGGAAACACCATATATTTT. It codes for CASSPTGGGSGNTIYF. V and J are TRBV6-6 and TRBJ1-3; a weak D match, TRBD1 (6 bases). Deletions cut 6 bases from V and 0 bases from J, with 15 bases between. This CDR3 is 16 amino acids long. Germline CDR1 reads MNHNY; CDR2 reads SVGAGI (reference sequence).

CDR3 protein: CSVVEPYEQYF. The CDR3 coding sequence is TGCAGCGTTGTGGAGCCCTACGAGCAGTACTTC. J is TRBJ2-7 and V is TRBV29-1; D call uncertain. Germline CDR1 is SQVTM and CDR2 is ANQGSEA. V was trimmed by 4 bases and J by 2 bases, leaving 6 bases between them. The CDR3 covers 11 residues.

This chain links TRBV6-5 with TRBJ1-5; the match to TRBD1 covers 8 bases. Germline trimming cut 6 bases from V and 7 bases from J; bases unmatched to any gene: 8. The CDR3 length is 14 residues. Germline CDR1 is MNHEY and CDR2 is SVGAGI. The CDR3 reads CASRETGAGQPQHF. CDR3 DNA sequence: TGTGCCAGCAGGGAGACAGGGGCTGGGCAGCCCCAGCATTTT.

The CDR3 is CASSAHRERNRENYGYTF. The CDR3 DNA follows: TGTGCCAGTAGTGCTCACAGGGAAAGGAATAGGGAAAACTATGGCTACACCTTC. V and J are TRBV19 and TRBJ1-2; D might be TRBD1 (6 bases). CDR1 LNHDA and CDR2 SQIVND come from the germline V gene (reference sequence). Trimming removed 5 bases at V and 2 bases at J, with 24 bases between. The CDR3 covers 18 residues.

The chain couples TRBV2 to TRBJ2-7; the D gene is possibly TRBD1 (6 bases). Trimming cost V 8 bases and J 0 bases, with 14 bases left between them. The CDR3 is 14 residues long. Germline loops: CDR1 SNHLY, CDR2 FYNNEI. The CDR3 loop reads CASGLDRSSYEQYF. The CDR3 DNA is TGTGCCAGCGGCCTGGACAGATCCTCCTACGAGCAGTACTTC.

The rearrangement links TRBV7-2 to TRBJ1-5; D gene unclear. This CDR3 has 15 residues. Germline CDR1 reads SGHTA; CDR2 reads FQGNSA. The V gene lost 1 base and the J gene lost 5 bases, with 12 bases spanning the gap. DNA of the CDR3: TGTGCCAGCAGCTTAGACAGTAATTGGGATCAGCCCCAGCATTTT. Protein: CASSLDSNWDQPQHF.

The chain employs TRBV18 and TRBJ2-2; D not certain. This CDR3 has 15 amino acids. The V and J ends lost 6 bases and 2 bases respectively, with 13 bases between them. Germline CDR1 is KGHSH and CDR2 is LQKENI. The CDR3 loop reads CASSPELPNTGELFF. In DNA form, the CDR3 reads TGTGCCAGCTCCCCAGAACTTCCTAACACCGGGGAGCTGTTTTTT.

V is TRBV5-6 and J is TRBJ2-3, with D perhaps matching TRBD2 (6 bases). CDR3 size: 16 residues. Germline CDR1 reads SGHDT; CDR2 reads YYEEEE. With 0 bases removed from V and 4 bases from J, the gap between germline ends came to 15 bases. The CDR3 coding sequence is TGTGCCAGCAGCTTGGTGGGGGGATCCAGTGCAGATACGCAGTATTTT. Amino acids: CASSLVGGSSADTQYF.

V usage is TRBV4-1 and J usage is TRBJ1-5; 10 bases are shared with TRBD1. J lost 7 bases, V lost 0 bases, and 6 bases had no gene match. CDR1 is MGHRA and CDR2 is YSYEKL in the germline V gene. This CDR3 spans 16 amino acids. The CDR3 region has the DNA TGCGCCAGCAGCCAAGATCCGACAGGGGGCTTCCAGCCCCAGCATTTT. Amino acid sequence: CASSQDPTGGFQPQHF.

The J gene is TRBJ2-5, the V gene TRBV5-6; tentative D call: TRBD2 (6 bases). V lost 0 bases and J 4 bases, leaving 13 bases between the germline ends. The CDR3 covers 15 residues. CDR1 and CDR2 from the germline V gene are SGHDT and YYEEEE. The CDR3 DNA follows: TGTGCCAGCAGCTTGGAGCCTAGCGTAAGAGAGACCCAGTACTTC. This encodes CASSLEPSVRETQYF.

The chain couples TRBV19 to TRBJ1-5; D possibly corresponds to TRBD1 (5 bases). The germline V and J ends were trimmed by 4 bases and 3 bases, with 10 bases remaining between them. The CDR3 length is 14 residues. The germline V gene encodes CDR1 LNHDA and CDR2 SQIVND (reference sequence). The CDR3 sequence: CASSRQGDNQPQHF. The CDR3 bases are TGTGCCAGTAGTAGGCAGGGTGACAATCAGCCCCAGCATTTT.

The rearrangement joins TRBV6-4 to TRBJ1-2, with no clear D. V was shortened by 7 bases and J by 2 bases, with 11 bases between the two germline ends. Looked up from germline, CDR1 is MRHNA and CDR2 is SNTAGT. This CDR3 comprises 13 residues. Written as DNA, the CDR3 is TGTGCCAGCAATCGACGGATCAACTATGGCTACACCTTC. This translates into CASNRRINYGYTF.

This chain uses TRBV5-1 with TRBJ1-4; 9 nucleotides line up with TRBD1. The ends lost 1 base at V and 7 bases at J; junction bases unmatched: 5. The CDR3 totals 15 residues. The germline CDR1 and CDR2 sequences are SGHRS and YFSETQ. The CDR3 protein is CASSLYGGQGEKLFF. The CDR3 region has the DNA TGCGCCAGCAGCTTGTACGGGGGACAGGGTGAAAAACTGTTTTTT.

The V gene is TRBV6-6, the J gene TRBJ1-6; 7 bases match TRBD1. In germline, CDR1 is MNHNY, CDR2 SVGAGI (reference sequence). J was trimmed by 7 bases and V by 5 bases; bases with no gene match: 5. There are 14 residues in the CDR3. The CDR3 nucleotides read TGTGCCAGCAGTACGACAGGGTGGAATTCACCCCTCCACTTT. The encoded protein is CASSTTGWNSPLHF.

This clone was seen a single time. This chain joins TRBV5-8 and TRBJ2-6; 7 nucleotides align to TRBD1. V lost 4 bases, J lost 0 bases, and 7 bases stayed unmatched. This CDR3 region has 17 residues. The germline CDR1 and CDR2 sequences are SGHTS and YDEGEE. For the CDR3, the DNA is TGTGCCAGCAGCGCCCTACAGGGGTCCTCTGGGGCCAACGTCCTGACTTTC. It encodes CASSALQGSSGANVLTF.

V usage is TRBV4-3 and J usage is TRBJ2-5, with TRBD2 matching over 14 bases. Germline V gene data show CDR1 as LGHNA and CDR2 as YSLEER. The ends lost 1 base at V and 1 base at J; junction bases unmatched: 2. CDR3 size: 17 residues. In DNA form, the CDR3 reads TGCGCCAGCAGCCAAGGGACTAGCGGGGGGCCCCAAGAGACCCAGTACTTC. Its translation: CASSQGTSGGPQETQYF.

This clone turned up a few times. The chain carries TRBV4-1 and TRBJ1-5; D unclear. Trimming took 1 base from V and 2 from J, leaving 9 bases between them. The CDR3 spans 15 residues. From germline, CDR1 is MGHRA and CDR2 YSYEKL. This CDR3 is CASSQVAAGNQPQHF. Here the CDR3 DNA reads TGCGCCAGCAGCCAAGTTGCGGCAGGCAATCAGCCCCAGCATTTT.